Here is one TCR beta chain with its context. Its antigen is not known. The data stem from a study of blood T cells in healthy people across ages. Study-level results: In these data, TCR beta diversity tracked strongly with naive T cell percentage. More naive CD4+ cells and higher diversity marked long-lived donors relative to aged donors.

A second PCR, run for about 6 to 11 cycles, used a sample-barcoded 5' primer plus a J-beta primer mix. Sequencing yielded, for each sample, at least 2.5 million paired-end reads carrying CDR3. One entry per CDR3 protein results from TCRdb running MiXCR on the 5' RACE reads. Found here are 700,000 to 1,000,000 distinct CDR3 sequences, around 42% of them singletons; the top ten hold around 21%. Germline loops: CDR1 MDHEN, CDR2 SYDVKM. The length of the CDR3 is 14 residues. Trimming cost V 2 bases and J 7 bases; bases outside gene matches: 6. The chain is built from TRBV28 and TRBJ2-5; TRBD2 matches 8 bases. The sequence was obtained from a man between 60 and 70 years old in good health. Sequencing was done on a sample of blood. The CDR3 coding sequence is TGTGCCAGCAGTTTAGCGGGGGGTGCTGGGACCCAGTACTTC. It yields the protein CASSLAGGAGTQYF.